This T cell receptor (beta chain) was captured in a study of T cell repertoires in cytomegalovirus infection. The ends were cut back, 2 bases at V and 7 bases at J, with 15 bases in the middle. Germline CDR1 reads MNHEY; CDR2 reads SMNVEV (reference sequence). CDR3 length equals 15 residues. MiXCR was run by TCRdb on the reads, yielding one entry per CDR3 protein. Here the sample spans around 770,000 distinct CDR3 sequences, about 27% being singletons. Study-wide points: Of the TCR beta families, the public ones yielded a cumulative frequency that identified carriers of CMV plus the relevant HLA. Clonotypes of TCR beta that were HLA-C-restricted and CMV-specific dominated the ex vivo response.

This clonotype appeared once. The antigen is unknown. The sequencing here drew on cultured CD8+ T cells from PBMCs, taken from culture after CMV antigen stimulation. The chain combines TRBV27 with TRBJ1-5; D unclear. This sequence was found in a human donor in good health (CMV status not recorded). Some clones in this sample may be carry-over from other donors' samples. The CDR3 region is CASSLKASLRQPQHF. In DNA, the CDR3 is TGTGCCAGCAGTTTAAAGGCCTCCCTCCGGCAGCCCCAGCATTTT.